The 12 T cell receptor beta chains presented below share a single source sample, sequenced in a study of PD-1 blockade in classical Hodgkin lymphoma. Each patient's relapse followed autologous stem cell transplantation, and brentuximab vedotin exposure varied. Clones were sequenced by immunoSEQ multiplex PCR, and TCRdb holds only the in-frame ones, with some missing. The sample carries more than 45,000 clones, less than 95% recorded once. The material sequenced was peripheral blood mononuclear cells (PBMCs), taken before the second cycle of nivolumab. Receptors were obtained from a human donor with classical Hodgkin lymphoma.

The chain combines TRBV19 with TRBJ2-1; D is undetermined. The V gene lost 0 bases and the J gene lost 4 bases, with 7 bases spanning the gap. Germline loops: CDR1 LNHDA, CDR2 SQIVND (reference sequence). The CDR3 loop spans 14 amino acids. The CDR3 DNA is TGTGCCAGTAGTATAGACCCACCTTACAATGAGCAGTTCTTC. The encoded protein is CASSIDPPYNEQFF.

The rearrangement joins TRBV7-2 to TRBJ2-7, with D possibly TRBD1 on 6 matching bases. With 3 bases removed from V and 4 bases from J, the gap between germline ends came to 10 bases. Germline V gene data show CDR1 as SGHTA and CDR2 as FQGNSA. The CDR3 is 13 residues long. CDR3 DNA sequence: TGTGCCAGCAGCTTGGGGGCGCGGTACGAGCAGTACTTC. Translating it yields CASSLGARYEQYF.

The rearrangement links TRBV29-1 to TRBJ1-5, with TRBD1 as a possible D gene (6 bases). V lost 4 bases, J lost 4 bases, and 20 bases lay in between. The CDR3 has 16 amino acids. Germline-derived CDR1 and CDR2 are SQVTM and ANQGSEA. Written as DNA, the CDR3 is TGCAGCGTTGTTTTACTAGGGCAGGGGACGAATCAGCCCCAGCATTTT. This sequence encodes CSVVLLGQGTNQPQHF.

The CDR3 region has the DNA TGCAGCGTTAAATTCTCTAATGAAAAACTGTTTTTT. It codes for CSVKFSNEKLFF. This rearrangement joins TRBV29-1 to TRBJ1-4; D uncertain. This CDR3 has 12 amino acids. Germline assignment: CDR1 SQVTM and CDR2 ANQGSEA. Deletions cut 5 bases from V and 3 bases from J, with 7 bases between. Based on the CDR3 plus reference TRBV29-1 and TRBJ1-4, the full variable domain is SAVISQKPSRDICQRGTSLTIQCQVDSQVTMMFWYRQQPGQSLTLIATANQGSEATYESGFVIDKFPISRPNLTFSTLTVSNMSPEDSSIYLCSVKFSNEKLFFGSGTQLSVL.

The J gene is TRBJ2-7, the V gene TRBV12-5; 10 positions agree with TRBD1. CDR1 LGHNT and CDR2 FRNRAP come from the germline V gene. The CDR3 has 15 residues. The V gene end was trimmed by 8 bases and the J gene end by 2 bases; junction bases not matched to a gene: 9. CDR3 loop: CASSDGTGDPYEQYF. The CDR3 region has the DNA TGTGCTAGTTCTGACGGGACAGGGGACCCCTACGAGCAGTACTTC. Full variable domain (missing parts from reference TRBV12-5 and TRBJ2-7): DARVTQTPRHKVTEMGQEVTMRCQPILGHNTVFWYRQTMMQGLELLAYFRNRAPLDDSGMPKDRFSAEMPDATLATLKIQPSEPRDSAVYFCASSDGTGDPYEQYFGPGTRLTVT.

The genes are TRBV18 and TRBJ2-2; the D gene is possibly TRBD2 (7 bases). Trimming took 3 bases from V and 1 from J, leaving 15 bases between them. The CDR3 totals 17 residues. Per the germline V gene, CDR1 is KGHSH and CDR2 is LQKENI. Here the CDR3 reads CASSPTSRGRNTGELFF. In DNA, the CDR3 is TGTGCCAGCTCACCGACTAGCAGGGGAAGGAACACCGGGGAGCTGTTTTTT.

The chain is built from TRBV19 and TRBJ2-1; D could derive from TRBD1 or TRBD2 (5 bases each). There are 17 residues in the CDR3. Trimming left V 3 bases short and J 4 bases short, with 19 bases between. Looked up from germline, CDR1 is LNHDA and CDR2 is SQIVND (reference sequence). CDR3 sequence: CASSIIVGVRRYNEQFF. DNA for the CDR3: TGTGCCAGTAGTATTATTGTGGGGGTCAGACGTTACAATGAGCAGTTCTTC.

The rearrangement uses TRBV28 and TRBJ2-5; the D gene is possibly TRBD2 (6 bases). The CDR3 is 14 residues long. Trimming shortened V by 3 bases and J by 2 bases, and 10 bases separated the two germline ends. The germline V gene encodes CDR1 MDHEN and CDR2 SYDVKM. The CDR3 DNA follows: TGTGCCAGCAGTTTCGGAGGGGATCAAGAGACCCAGTACTTC. Amino acids: CASSFGGDQETQYF.

The V call is TRBV20-1, the J call TRBJ1-1, with D hard to call. Trimming took off 4 bases at V and 0 bases at J, with 3 bases between the two ends. The CDR3 consists of 11 residues. Germline loops: CDR1 DFQATT, CDR2 SNEGSKA (reference sequence). The CDR3 region is CSANVNTEAFF. The CDR3 region has the DNA TGCAGTGCTAACGTGAACACTGAAGCTTTCTTT.

This sequence joins TRBV28 and TRBJ2-6; D might be TRBD2 (6 bases). V dropped 1 base and J dropped 0 bases, with 13 bases sitting between them. This CDR3 has 18 residues. Per germline, CDR1 MDHEN and CDR2 SYDVKM. Here the CDR3 reads CASSLLLGLSSGANVLTF. CDR3 in DNA: TGTGCCAGCAGTTTATTACTGGGACTCAGCTCTGGGGCCAACGTCCTGACTTTC.

This chain connects TRBV21-1 to TRBJ2-7. TRBV21-1 is marked as a pseudogene. The CDR3 sequence is 18 residues long. DNA of the CDR3: TGTGCCAGCAGCAAAGCAAACAGGAGCGGACAAAACTCCTACGAGCAGTACTTC. This translates into CASSKANRSGQNSYEQYF.

The chain uses TRBV18 and TRBJ2-2; TRBD2 aligns across 7 bases. The CDR3 loop spans 16 amino acids. Germline V gives CDR1 KGHSH, CDR2 LQKENI. Trimming at V came to 3 bases and at J to 1 base, leaving 5 bases not matched to a gene. CDR3 loop: CASSPLRGGNTGELFF. The CDR3 nucleotides are TGTGCCAGCTCACCCCTTCGCGGGGGGAACACCGGGGAGCTGTTTTTT.